Listed below are T cell receptor beta chains from one sample, sequenced in a study of CD8 T cells in ankylosing spondylitis. From the 5' RACE reads, TCRdb called clonotypes with MiXCR, one entry per CDR3 protein. The sample has some 270,000 distinct CDR3 sequences, more than 15% seen once. The sequenced material came from blood, either unsorted or a sorted T cell fraction (not recorded which). Receptors were obtained from a male donor with ankylosing spondylitis or in good health (not recorded which). Each CDR3 is given with its conserved first and last residue. D genes are given only for firm matches. Part of the rows lack a size; the others show once, few, many or a class for expanded clones.

d_gene	v_gene	abundance	j_gene	CDR3aa	CDR3nt
TRBD2	TRBV20-1	few	TRBJ2-1	CSARDVGGSSYNEQFF	TGCAGTGCTAGAGATGTGGGGGGGAGCTCCTACAATGAGCAGTTCTTC
NA	TRBV12-3/TRBV12-4	NA	TRBJ2-5	CASSFRLSSALQETQYF	TGTGCCAGCAGTTTTCGGCTTTCTAGCGCGCTCCAAGAGACCCAGTACTTC
TRBD1	TRBV24-1	few	TRBJ2-2	CATSDRDSSTGELFF	TGTGCCACCAGTGATAGGGACAGTAGCACCGGGGAGCTGTTTTTT
NA	TRBV7-6	few	TRBJ2-5	CASSLVAEAGPEETQYF	TGTGCCAGCAGCTTAGTCGCGGAGGCTGGGCCGGAAGAGACCCAGTACTTC
NA	TRBV7-9	few	TRBJ2-1	CASSLARSGSYNEQFF	TGTGCCAGCAGCTTAGCAAGGTCGGGGTCCTACAATGAGCAGTTCTTC
TRBD2	TRBV4-1	few	TRBJ2-1	CASSQPGLADNEQFF	TGCGCCAGCAGCCAGCCGGGACTAGCGGACAATGAGCAGTTCTTC
TRBD2	TRBV20-1	few	TRBJ2-1	CSAGGGRNNEQFF	TGCAGTGCGGGCGGCGGGAGAAACAATGAGCAGTTCTTC
NA	TRBV12-3/TRBV12-4	NA	TRBJ2-1	CASSFSQAAEWGYNEQFF	TGTGCCAGCAGTTTCTCTCAGGCTGCGGAGTGGGGATACAATGAGCAGTTCTTC
NA	TRBV2	few	TRBJ2-3	CASLTANTDTQYF	TGTGCCAGCCTGACAGCCAACACAGATACGCAGTATTTT
NA	TRBV29-1	NA	TRBJ2-5	CSVQIAEQYQETQYF	TGCAGCGTCCAAATAGCGGAGCAGTACCAAGAGACCCAGTACTTC
NA	TRBV4-2	many	TRBJ2-2	CASSQGRNANTGELFF	TGTGCCAGCAGCCAGGGACGGAACGCGAACACCGGGGAGCTGTTTTTT
NA	TRBV12-3/TRBV12-4	NA	TRBJ2-7	CASSSGWGYRRYEQYF	TGTGCCAGCAGTTCGGGGTGGGGCTATCGCCGCTACGAGCAGTACTTC
NA	TRBV20-1	NA	TRBJ2-1	CSARPHDSLTYNEQFF	TGCAGTGCTCGCCCCCACGACAGCTTGACCTACAATGAGCAGTTCTTC
NA	TRBV28	many	TRBJ2-7	CASSDTYEQYF	TGTGCCAGCAGTGATACCTACGAGCAGTACTTC
NA	TRBV11-1	few	TRBJ2-7	CASSPLADSSYEQYF	TGTGCCAGCAGCCCCCTAGCGGACAGCTCCTACGAGCAGTACTTC
NA	TRBV20-1	few	TRBJ2-1	CSAQRTANEQFF	TGCAGTGCGCAACGGACAGCCAATGAGCAGTTCTTC
NA	TRBV28	many	TRBJ2-3	CASSFGWRVFQDTQYF	TGTGCCAGCAGTTTTGGTTGGCGGGTTTTCCAGGATACGCAGTATTTT
NA	TRBV12-3/TRBV12-4	NA	TRBJ2-5	CASSPGLGGTQYF	TGTGCCAGCAGTCCCGGGTTGGGAGGGACCCAGTACTTC
TRBD2	TRBV29-1	NA	TRBJ2-7	CSVEIAGGGYEQYF	TGCAGCGTTGAGATAGCGGGAGGGGGATACGAGCAGTACTTC
NA	TRBV27	NA	TRBJ2-7	CASSLNPSYEQYF	TGTGCCAGCAGTTTAAACCCCTCTTACGAGCAGTACTTC
NA	TRBV7-9	few	TRBJ1-2	CASSYRADYGYTF	TGTGCCAGCAGCTACAGGGCAGACTATGGCTACACCTTC
TRBD2	TRBV15	few	TRBJ2-4	CATSRDGTSGNIQYF	TGTGCCACCAGCAGAGATGGGACTAGCGGAAACATTCAGTACTTC
TRBD1	TRBV18	many	TRBJ2-7	CASSPPDRDYEQYF	TGTGCCAGCTCACCACCGGACAGGGACTACGAGCAGTACTTC
TRBD2	TRBV4-3	once	TRBJ2-5	CASSQGTSGNGETQYF	TGCGCCAGCAGCCAAGGGACTAGCGGGAATGGGGAGACCCAGTACTTC
NA	TRBV5-1	NA	TRBJ1-5	CASSPLGTDLGNQPQHF	TGCGCCAGCAGCCCCCTAGGGACGGATCTAGGCAATCAGCCCCAGCATTTT
NA	TRBV20-1	few	TRBJ2-7	CSAPDTSFSYEQYF	TGCAGTGCTCCGGACACCAGCTTCTCCTACGAGCAGTACTTC
NA	TRBV28	NA	TRBJ2-7	CASSLAGRTYEQYF	TGTGCCAGCAGTTTGGCAGGGCGAACCTACGAGCAGTACTTC
TRBD2	TRBV20-1	NA	TRBJ2-1	CSAQAGGLAGPLTYNEQFF	TGCAGTGCGCAGGCCGGCGGGCTAGCGGGGCCCCTTACCTACAATGAGCAGTTCTTC
NA	TRBV6-5	NA	TRBJ2-1	CASSYAGPRGYNEQFF	TGTGCCAGCAGTTACGCCGGGCCTCGGGGCTACAATGAGCAGTTCTTC
TRBD2	TRBV5-1	NA	TRBJ2-7	CASSTAGLLYEQYF	TGCGCCAGCAGCACGGCGGGACTACTATACGAGCAGTACTTC
TRBD1	TRBV29-1	many	TRBJ2-3	CSVISGTDTDTQYF	TGCAGCGTGATATCCGGGACAGACACAGATACGCAGTATTTT
NA	TRBV11-1	few	TRBJ1-5	CASSLATNQPQHF	TGTGCCAGCAGCTTAGCGACTAATCAGCCCCAGCATTTT
TRBD1	TRBV7-6	few	TRBJ1-1	CASSPDRGNTEAFF	TGTGCCAGCAGCCCCGACAGGGGGAACACTGAAGCTTTCTTT
TRBD1	TRBV5-1	NA	TRBJ2-7	CASSLWTGGSYEQYF	TGCGCCAGCAGCTTATGGACAGGGGGGTCCTACGAGCAGTACTTC
NA	TRBV29-1	NA	TRBJ2-7	CSVGEGSYEQYF	TGCAGCGTTGGTGAGGGCTCCTACGAGCAGTACTTC
NA	TRBV10-3	many	TRBJ2-7	CAISASGYEQYF	TGTGCCATCAGTGCGAGCGGTTACGAGCAGTACTTC
TRBD1	TRBV7-2	NA	TRBJ2-2	CASSWTGGAGELFF	TGTGCCAGCAGCTGGACAGGGGGAGCCGGGGAGCTGTTTTTT
TRBD2	TRBV10-3	many	TRBJ2-3	CAISESSNAGVGTDTQYF	TGTGCCATCAGTGAGTCGTCGAACGCGGGGGTGGGCACAGATACGCAGTATTTT
NA	TRBV12-3/TRBV12-4	many	TRBJ2-7	CASSRDTYEQYF	TGTGCCAGCAGTAGGGATACCTACGAGCAGTACTTC
NA	TRBV12-3/TRBV12-4	NA	TRBJ2-3	CASSPTQGRRVKSQYF	TGTGCCAGCAGTCCAACCCAGGGGAGACGGGTAAAATCGCAGTATTTT
NA	TRBV29-1	NA	TRBJ1-1	CSVGQVKAMNTEAFF	TGCAGCGTTGGACAGGTAAAGGCGATGAACACTGAAGCTTTCTTT
NA	TRBV18	NA	TRBJ2-1	CASSPLRDSYNEQFF	TGTGCCAGCTCACCGCTTCGGGACTCTTACAATGAGCAGTTCTTC
TRBD2	TRBV18	few	TRBJ2-1	CASLTGLAAFEQFF	TGTGCCAGCTTGACGGGACTAGCGGCTTTTGAGCAGTTCTTC
TRBD2	TRBV4-3	few	TRBJ2-2	CASSPGLAGFTGELFF	TGCGCCAGCAGCCCCGGACTAGCGGGATTTACCGGGGAGCTGTTTTTT
NA	TRBV29-1	NA	TRBJ2-3	CSVDTAEKQSRVDTQYF	TGCAGCGTTGATACTGCCGAAAAGCAGAGCCGGGTAGATACGCAGTATTTT
TRBD2	TRBV27	NA	TRBJ2-7	CASSSASGGEQYF	TGTGCCAGCAGTTCGGCCTCGGGGGGCGAGCAGTACTTC
NA	TRBV20-1	few	TRBJ2-3	CSVEAEDSHTQYF	TGCAGTGTAGAGGCGGAAGATTCTCATACGCAGTATTTT
NA	TRBV29-1	many	TRBJ2-3	CSVGVAADTQYF	TGCAGCGTGGGGGTAGCAGCAGATACGCAGTATTTT
NA	TRBV28	NA	TRBJ2-5	CASSLPEGTPQETQYF	TGTGCCAGCAGTCTCCCAGAAGGGACGCCTCAAGAGACCCAGTACTTC
TRBD2	TRBV10-3	NA	TRBJ2-2	CAISESAGVASTGELFF	TGTGCCATCAGTGAGTCGGCGGGGGTGGCGAGCACCGGGGAGCTGTTTTTT
TRBD2	TRBV7-2	many	TRBJ2-1	CASSLFLAEEYNEQFF	TGTGCCAGCAGCTTGTTTCTAGCGGAGGAATACAATGAGCAGTTCTTC